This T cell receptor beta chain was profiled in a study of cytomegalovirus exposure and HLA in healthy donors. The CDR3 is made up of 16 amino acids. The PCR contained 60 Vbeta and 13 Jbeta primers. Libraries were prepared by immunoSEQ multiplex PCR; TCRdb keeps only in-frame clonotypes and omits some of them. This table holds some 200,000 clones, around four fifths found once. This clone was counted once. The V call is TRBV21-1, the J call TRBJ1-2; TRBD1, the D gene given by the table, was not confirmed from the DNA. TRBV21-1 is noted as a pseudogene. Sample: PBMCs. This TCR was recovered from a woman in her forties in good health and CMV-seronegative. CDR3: CASSKTGGRLNYGYTF. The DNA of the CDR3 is TGTGCCAGCAGTAAAACAGGGGGCAGGCTGAACTATGGCTACACCTTC.